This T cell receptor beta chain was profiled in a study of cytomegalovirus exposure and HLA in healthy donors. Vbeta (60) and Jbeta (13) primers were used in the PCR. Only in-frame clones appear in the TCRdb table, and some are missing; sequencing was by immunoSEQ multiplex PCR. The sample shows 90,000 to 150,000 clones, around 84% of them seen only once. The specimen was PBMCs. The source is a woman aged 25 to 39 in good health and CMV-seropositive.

The CDR3, as DNA: TGTGCCACCAGCAAATTTCAGGGTGGGGGCACAGATACGCAGTATTTT. This sequence encodes CATSKFQGGGTDTQYF. V gene TRBV15 combines with J gene TRBJ2-3; D might be TRBD1 (5 bases). The germline V and J ends were trimmed by 4 bases and 1 base, with 15 bases remaining between them. There are 16 residues in the CDR3. Germline V gives CDR1 LNHNV, CDR2 YYDKDF (reference sequence).